This entry lists 9 T cell receptor beta chains sequenced from one sample in a study of cytomegalovirus exposure and HLA in healthy donors (dated by TCRdb to 2016 to 2017). Libraries were made using the immunoSEQ multiplex PCR assay. Sourced from immuneACCESS, this table was stored by TCRdb with only in-frame sequences that have V and J called. A share of the clones is absent; for the studies checked, an unresolved V gene accounts for under half, and the remainder has no known explanation. The sample table holds some 76,000 clones, of which nearly 95% were seen once. The ten largest clonotypes hold approximately 2.1% of the sample. Source material: PBMCs. Receptors originate from a woman aged 18-29 years in good health and CMV-seronegative.

This clone appeared once. The chain couples TRBV2 to TRBJ1-6; 12 nucleotides align to TRBD1. Germline V CDR1 and CDR2: SNHLY, FYNNEI. The CDR3 runs 16 residues. Trimming removed 6 bases from V and 9 bases from J; junction bases left unmatched: 9. CDR3 amino acids: CASREPRGQGASPLHF. The CDR3 nucleotides read TGTGCCAGCAGGGAACCCCGGGGACAGGGGGCTTCACCCCTCCACTTT.

The chain combines TRBV7-9 with TRBJ2-2; D uncertain. The CDR3 contains 13 residues. Per germline, CDR1 SEHNR and CDR2 FQNEAQ (reference sequence). The V end lost 4 bases, the J end lost 0 bases, and 3 bases lay between the germline ends. In DNA, the CDR3 is TGTGCCAGCAGCTCGGCGAACACCGGGGAGCTGTTTTTT. Its translation: CASSSANTGELFF.

This clone was observed a few times. The rearrangement uses TRBV21-1 and TRBJ2-7; the table's D call, TRBD1, was not checked against the DNA. TRBV21-1 counts as a pseudogene. The CDR3 totals 17 residues. The CDR3 DNA is TGTGCCAGCAGCAAAGGGGTGTACAGGGGGGACAGCTGCGAGCAGTACTTC. It is translated as CASSKGVYRGDSCEQYF.

The chain has TRBV29-1 and TRBJ2-1; D may be TRBD1 (6 bases). The CDR3 extends over 13 amino acids. V lost 4 bases and J lost 6, with 13 bases in between. Germline-derived CDR1 and CDR2 are SQVTM and ANQGSEA. The CDR3 coding sequence is TGCAGCGTTGTTGGACAGCGACTCAATGAGCAGTTCTTC. It specifies CSVVGQRLNEQFF.

V usage is TRBV5-1 and J usage is TRBJ1-1; a weak D match, TRBD1 (6 bases). V shed 0 bases and J shed 2 bases, with 11 bases lying between them. Germline CDR1 and CDR2: SGHRS and YFSETQ. CDR3 length: 15 residues. CDR3 loop: CASSLDQGINTEAFF. The CDR3 nucleotides read TGCGCCAGCAGCTTGGATCAGGGGATAAACACTGAAGCTTTCTTT.

Here the CDR3 reads CASSDSYSGSDTQYF. In DNA, the CDR3 is TGTGCCAGCAGTGACTCGTACAGTGGGTCAGATACGCAGTATTTT. This sequence joins TRBV6-4 and TRBJ2-3; D remains unclear. This CDR3 is built from 15 residues. From germline, CDR1 is MRHNA and CDR2 SNTAGT. The ends were cut back, 0 bases at V and 4 bases at J, with 11 bases in the middle.

V gene TRBV2 combines with J gene TRBJ1-3; maybe TRBD1 (5 bases). CDR3 length equals 14 residues. Germline V gives CDR1 SNHLY, CDR2 FYNNEI. CDR3 nucleotides: TGTGCGGGGGGAGGGAAAGAACCCCGTCGCACCATATATTTT. It specifies CAGGGKEPRRTIYF.

The rearrangement links TRBV19 to TRBJ1-4, with a tentative D call TRBD1 (6 bases). Deletions cut 6 bases from V and 8 bases from J, with 22 bases between. The CDR3 loop spans 16 amino acids. Germline lookup yields CDR1 LNHDA and CDR2 SQIVND (reference sequence). CDR3 region: CASSTTTGRAREKLFF. CDR3 bases: TGTGCCAGTAGCACTACCACAGGGAGAGCCCGAGAAAAACTGTTTTTT.

This chain links TRBV9 with TRBJ2-2; 9 nucleotides agree with TRBD1. CDR3 size: 15 residues. J lost 5 bases, V lost 3 bases, and 5 bases had no gene match. Germline values: CDR1 SGDLS, CDR2 YYNGEE. CDR3 residues: CASSAGQGPTGELFF. The CDR3 DNA follows: TGTGCCAGCAGCGCGGGACAGGGACCAACCGGGGAGCTGTTTTTT.